Below, 27 T cell receptor beta chains from the same sample are listed, as sequenced in a study of T cell responses to AZD1222 COVID-19 vaccine. Generated by immunoSEQ multiplex PCR, the TCRdb table keeps only in-frame clones and is missing some. The sample shows approximately 70,000 clones, just over 85% of them seen only once. The material sequenced was peripheral blood, taken on day 0 of AZD1222 vaccination. These receptors all come from an adult in good health.

The table lists this clone with a few counts. The chain is built from TRBV30 and TRBJ2-1; D is ambiguous. CDR3 length: 11 amino acids. Germline CDR1 GTSNPN, CDR2 SVGIG (reference sequence). For the CDR3, the DNA is TGTGCGGTTGGAGTTTACAATGAGCAGTTCTTC. Amino acid sequence: CAVGVYNEQFF.

For the CDR3, the DNA is TGTGCCAGCAGTGACCTCCGAGAGACCCAGTACTTC. As protein: CASSDLRETQYF. V and J are TRBV6-1 and TRBJ2-5; D call uncertain. V was pared by 3 bases and J by 4 bases, with 6 bases between. Germline V lookup: CDR1 MNHNS, CDR2 SASEGT. This CDR3 contains 12 residues.

V usage is TRBV12-3 or TRBV12-4 and J usage is TRBJ2-7, with TRBD1 identical over 8 bases. The CDR3 is made up of 13 amino acids. Germline trimming cut 7 bases from V and 3 bases from J; bases unmatched to any gene: 5. CDR3 protein: CASKDRDVYEQYF. The CDR3 DNA is TGTGCCAGCAAGGACAGGGACGTCTACGAGCAGTACTTC.

This chain links TRBV28 with TRBJ1-3; D remains unclear. Germline V lookup: CDR1 MDHEN, CDR2 SYDVKM. Between the trimmed V and J ends, which lost 1 base and 0 bases, there was a span of 4 bases. CDR3 length: 14 residues. Written as DNA, the CDR3 is TGTGCCAGCAGTTTATCTAGCTCTGGAAACACCATATATTTT. It codes for CASSLSSSGNTIYF. Full variable domain (rest looked up from reference TRBV28 and TRBJ1-3): DVKVTQSSRYLVKRTGEKVFLECVQDMDHENMFWYRQDPGLGLRLIYFSYDVKMKEKGDIPEGYSVSREKKERFSLILESASTNQTSMYLCASSLSSSGNTIYFGEGSWLTVV.

J is TRBJ2-3 and V is TRBV2; 7 bases agree with TRBD1. This CDR3 has 14 amino acids. V dropped 8 bases and J dropped 1; count of bases not matched to a gene: 6. Germline V gene data show CDR1 as SNHLY and CDR2 as FYNNEI. CDR3 DNA sequence: TGTGCCAGCCAAAGGACAGGCCGCACAGATACGCAGTATTTT. It codes for CASQRTGRTDTQYF.

This chain joins TRBV5-4 and TRBJ2-7; possibly TRBD1 or TRBD2 for D (6 bases each). CDR3 length: 15 residues. With 4 bases removed from V and 2 bases from J, the gap between germline ends came to 16 bases. Germline V CDR1 and CDR2: SGHNT, YYREEE (reference sequence). The DNA of the CDR3 is TGTGCCAGCAGCGGATCCACGGGGGCTACCTACGAGCAGTACTTC. Translation gives CASSGSTGATYEQYF.

This sequence joins TRBV18 and TRBJ2-7; TRBD1 aligns across 8 bases. The CDR3 has 12 amino acids. V lost 6 bases, J lost 5 bases, and 3 bases stayed unmatched. Germline lookup yields CDR1 KGHSH and CDR2 LQKENI. The CDR3 DNA reads as TGTGCCAGCTCCAAGACAGGGGACGAGCAGTACTTC. This sequence encodes CASSKTGDEQYF.

The V and J genes are TRBV5-1 and TRBJ2-2; D remains ambiguous. Germline V gene lookup returns CDR1 SGHRS and CDR2 YFSETQ. This CDR3 is 18 amino acids long. Trimming shortened V by 1 base and J by 6 bases, and 22 bases separated the two germline ends. In DNA form, the CDR3 reads TGCGCCAGCAGCTTGAAAGTCGGGTCTGGAGTGGTCGCCGGGGAGCTGTTTTTT. Protein: CASSLKVGSGVVAGELFF. Based on the CDR3 plus reference TRBV5-1 and TRBJ2-2, the full variable domain is KAGVTQTPRYLIKTRGQQVTLSCSPISGHRSVSWYQQTPGQGLQFLFEYFSETQRNKGNFPGRFSGRQFSNSRSEMNVSTLELGDSALYLCASSLKVGSGVVAGELFFGEGSRLTVL.

This clone was detected once. The sample carries other DNA sequences with the same CDR3. The rearrangement links TRBV30 to TRBJ1-2; TRBD1 matches at 8 bases. This CDR3 is 13 amino acids long. The V gene end was trimmed by 0 bases and the J gene end by 4 bases; junction bases not matched to a gene: 1. CDR1 and CDR2 from the germline V gene are GTSNPN and SVGIG (reference sequence). The DNA of the CDR3 is TGTGCCTGGAGTGTCCAGGGGGCCTATGGCTACACCTTC. Translating gives CAWSVQGAYGYTF.

The rearrangement uses TRBV7-2 and TRBJ1-1; D is undetermined. The V gene lost 2 bases and the J gene lost 1 base, with 8 bases spanning the gap. The length of the CDR3 is 14 residues. The germline gives CDR1 SGHTA, CDR2 FQGNSA. The CDR3 protein is CASSLSWENTEAFF. CDR3 nucleotide sequence: TGTGCCAGCAGCTTAAGTTGGGAGAACACTGAAGCTTTCTTT.

This chain links TRBV7-9 with TRBJ2-5; D unclear. CDR3 length: 16 amino acids. Germline lookup yields CDR1 SEHNR and CDR2 FQNEAQ (reference sequence). The V and J ends lost 1 base and 4 bases respectively, with 16 bases between them. The DNA for the CDR3 is TGTGCCAGCAGCTTAGGGCAGTTGTATAGGTCAGAGACCCAGTACTTC. Translating gives CASSLGQLYRSETQYF.

The CDR3 sequence: CASSPGTGGFGYTF. The CDR3 nucleotides read TGTGCCAGCAGTCCTGGGACAGGGGGCTTTGGCTACACCTTC. The genes are TRBV27 and TRBJ1-2; the match to TRBD1 covers 12 bases. In germline, CDR1 is MNHEY, CDR2 SMNVEV (reference sequence). The CDR3 has 14 amino acids. The ends lost 5 bases at V and 7 bases at J; junction bases unmatched: 5.

The chain has TRBV5-8 and TRBJ1-4; TRBD1 might be the D (6 bases). The CDR3 runs 16 residues. CDR1 is SGHTS, CDR2 YDEGEE, per germline. Trimming left V 4 bases short and J 0 bases short, with 13 bases between. Here the CDR3 reads CASSPTGHTTNEKLFF. The CDR3 DNA reads TGTGCCAGCAGCCCAACGGGACATACAACTAATGAAAAACTGTTTTTT.

This clone came up once. Written as DNA, the CDR3 is TGCGCCAGCAGTCAATCTGGGGACAATAGCACAGATACGCAGTATTTT. Translating gives CASSQSGDNSTDTQYF. The chain couples TRBV23-1 to TRBJ2-3, with TRBD1 as a possible D gene (6 bases). TRBV23-1 is an ORF for which the function is uncertain. The CDR3 is 16 residues long. The V end lost 0 bases, the J end lost 0 bases, and 10 bases lay between the germline ends.

The chain combines TRBV4-2 with TRBJ1-2, with D uncertain. Germline values: CDR1 LGHNA, CDR2 YNFKEQ. This CDR3 is built from 12 residues. V shed 1 base and J shed 4 bases, with 4 bases lying between them. The chain's CDR3 is CASSQAVYGYTF. The DNA of the CDR3 is TGTGCCAGCAGCCAAGCCGTCTATGGCTACACCTTC.

The chain links TRBV10-3 to TRBJ1-1, with D uncertain. V lost 3 bases to trimming and J lost 2 bases, with 10 bases between them. In germline, CDR1 is ENHRY, CDR2 SYGVKD. This CDR3 has 14 amino acids. The CDR3 DNA reads TGTGCCATCAGTGACGCGGGCGGAAACACTGAAGCTTTCTTT. Encoded protein: CAISDAGGNTEAFF.

This sequence joins TRBV29-1 and TRBJ1-1; D is unclear. V was clipped by 8 bases and J by 0 bases, with 13 bases between them. The CDR3 runs 13 residues. Per the germline V gene, CDR1 is SQVTM and CDR2 is ANQGSEA. The CDR3 region is CSIRTAMNTEAFF. DNA for the CDR3: TGCAGCATCCGGACGGCGATGAACACTGAAGCTTTCTTT.

This clone was recorded a few times. This chain uses TRBV19 with TRBJ2-1; TRBD1 aligns across 10 bases. Germline CDR1 and CDR2: LNHDA and SQIVND (reference sequence). Germline trimming cut 9 bases from V and 7 bases from J; bases unmatched to any gene: 6. This CDR3 has 13 amino acids. The CDR3 coding sequence is TGTGCCAGCACCGGGACAGGGGAGAATGAGCAGTTCTTC. It encodes CASTGTGENEQFF.

The CDR3 sequence is CASSPWMNYGYTF. CDR3 in DNA: TGTGCCAGCAGCCCCTGGATGAACTATGGCTACACCTTC. The chain joins TRBV7-9 to TRBJ1-2; D uncertain. Germline V CDR1 and CDR2: SEHNR, FQNEAQ (reference sequence). V was shortened by 5 bases and J by 2 bases, with 9 bases between the two germline ends. This CDR3 region has 13 residues. The variable domain in full, with the rest retrieved from reference TRBV7-9 and TRBJ1-2, is DTGVSQNPRHKITKRGQNVTFRCDPISEHNRLYWYRQTLGQGPEFLTYFQNEAQLEKSRLLSDRFSAERPKGSFSTLEIQRTEQGDSAMYLCASSPWMNYGYTFGSGTRLTVV.

This rearrangement joins TRBV24-1 to TRBJ2-1, with D maybe TRBD2 (5 bases). CDR1 and CDR2 (germline): KGHDR, SFDVKD. V lost 5 bases and J 6 bases, leaving 19 bases between the germline ends. The CDR3 contains 16 residues. In DNA form, the CDR3 reads TGTGCCACCAGTGCCGAAGCGGCTATATCTTTCAATGAGCAGTTCTTC. It is translated as CATSAEAAISFNEQFF.

The V call is TRBV5-4, the J call TRBJ2-3; D remains ambiguous. V was clipped by 2 bases and J by 0 bases, with 4 bases between them. The germline CDR1 and CDR2 sequences are SGHNT and YYREEE (reference sequence). This CDR3 comprises 13 residues. CDR3: CASSFPSTDTQYF. In DNA, the CDR3 is TGTGCCAGCAGCTTCCCCAGCACAGATACGCAGTATTTT.

Only one count was recorded for this clone. The chain has TRBV7-2 and TRBJ2-1; no clear D. From germline, CDR1 is SGHTA and CDR2 FQGNSA. This CDR3 has 17 amino acids. V lost 1 base to trimming and J lost 4 bases, with 17 bases between them. In nucleotides, the CDR3 is TGTGCCAGCAGCTTAGGGGTTAGCCCCGTTATTTACAATGAGCAGTTCTTC. It encodes CASSLGVSPVIYNEQFF.

The genes are TRBV10-3 and TRBJ1-3; possible D gene TRBD1, 6 bases. The germline CDR1 and CDR2 sequences are ENHRY and SYGVKD. The CDR3 covers 14 residues. The V end lost 8 bases, the J end lost 2 bases, and 13 bases lay between the germline ends. CDR3 sequence reads: CAIGGGAPGNTIYF. The CDR3 nucleotides are TGTGCCATCGGAGGGGGGGCGCCTGGAAACACCATATATTTT.

V is TRBV4-3 and J is TRBJ2-3; 7 bases agree with TRBD1. After removal of 0 bases from V and 0 bases from J, the junction contained 0 bases not matched to a gene. The CDR3 is made up of 15 amino acids. CDR1 is LGHNA, CDR2 YSLEER, per germline. The CDR3 sequence: CASSQEQGSTDTQYF. As DNA, the CDR3 is TGCGCCAGCAGCCAAGAACAGGGGAGCACAGATACGCAGTATTTT.

The chain joins TRBV2 to TRBJ2-2; D remains ambiguous. Deletions cut 8 bases from V and 0 bases from J, with 13 bases between. The CDR3 runs 15 residues. CDR1 is SNHLY, CDR2 FYNNEI, per germline. The CDR3 DNA follows: TGTGCCAGCCCTCGAGGTTCCGCGAACACCGGGGAGCTGTTTTTT. Its protein product is CASPRGSANTGELFF.

The chain employs TRBV7-2 and TRBJ2-3; D gene uncertain. V lost 4 bases and J 6 bases, leaving 8 bases between the germline ends. There are 12 residues in the CDR3. CDR1 and CDR2 (germline): SGHTA, FQGNSA. CDR3 region: CASSSTLDTQYF. The CDR3 region has the DNA TGTGCCAGCAGCTCTACCCTGGATACGCAGTATTTT.

This chain connects TRBV6-5 to TRBJ2-2; 9 positions match TRBD1. Germline CDR1 MNHEY, CDR2 SVGAGI. The CDR3 contains 15 residues. V lost 6 bases to trimming and J lost 4 bases; unmatched junction nucleotides: 6. This CDR3 is CASSETGGTTGELFF. For the CDR3, the DNA is TGTGCCAGCAGCGAGACAGGGGGTACCACCGGGGAGCTGTTTTTT.